This record concerns one T cell receptor (beta chain) sequence. Profiled with immunoSEQ multiplex PCR; TCRdb holds only in-frame clones, not every one. This sample has about 96,000 clones; 70% to 85% occur once, and the top ten carry around 16%. The data belong to a study of blood T cell repertoires in COVID-19. At the level of the study: Sites across the United States, Italy and Spain contributed samples from acute and convalescent COVID-19. Nucleic acid was either cDNA or gDNA, and it came from T cells, B-cell-depleted T cells, or PBMCs.

Germline CDR1 reads SGHTA; CDR2 reads FQGNSA. CDR3 size: 15 residues. V was pared by 4 bases and J by 8 bases, with 9 bases of the junction left unmatched. This chain joins TRBV7-2 and TRBJ2-7; 12 positions match TRBD1. Material for sequencing was peripheral blood. The sequence came from a woman aged 60 to 75 with acute or convalescent COVID-19. CDR3 DNA sequence: TGTGCCAGCAGCTCCCCAGCCGGGACAGGGGGCCAGCAGTACTTC. It specifies CASSSPAGTGGQQYF.